One and the same sample provided the 20 T cell receptor beta chains below, sequenced in a study of beta chain features in type 1 diabetes (dated by TCRdb to the late 2010s). The library was produced with the immunoSEQ multiplex PCR assay. All of the isolated RNA was reverse transcribed with the High Capacity cDNA Reverse Transcription Kit, so expressed TCRB transcripts were sequenced. TCRdb's version of the immuneACCESS table is confined to in-frame rearrangements and falls short of the full clone set. An unresolved V gene accounts for under half of the shortfall where checked; the remainder is of unknown origin. This sample lists roughly 450,000 clones; approximately 14% were detected once. The ten largest clones represent roughly 0.04% of the sample. The sample taken for sequencing was naive CD4+ T cells from blood. What the cell subset or site label conveys for this sample: true naive CD4+ T cells. These receptors all come from a man aged 30 to 39 in good health.

This clone showed up just a few times. V usage is TRBV13 and J usage is TRBJ2-7; 7 positions agree with TRBD1. The germline CDR1 and CDR2 sequences are PRHDT and FYEKMQ (reference sequence). This CDR3 spans 15 amino acids. V gave up 2 bases and J gave up 3 bases; unmatched junction bases: 7. CDR3 nucleotides: TGTGCCAGCAGCTTAACCGGACAGGCCAACTACGAGCAGTACTTC. Translating gives CASSLTGQANYEQYF.

The sample holds a few counts of this clone. The V and J genes are TRBV6-6 and TRBJ2-5, with no clear D. The CDR3 length is 15 residues. Between the trimmed V and J ends, which lost 0 bases and 7 bases, there was a span of 15 bases. Germline loops: CDR1 MNHNY, CDR2 SVGAGI (reference sequence). In nucleotides, the CDR3 is TGTGCCAGCAGTTACTCGAAGTCTGGCCTAGGGACCCAGTACTTC. It specifies CASSYSKSGLGTQYF.

On this clone: The junction differs from germline at one of its ends, possibly a read error. The rearrangement links TRBV18 to TRBJ2-1, with D hard to call. Germline assignment: CDR1 KGHSH and CDR2 LQKENI. This CDR3 spans 11 amino acids. CDR3 in amino acids: CASSTPGEQFF. The CDR3 coding sequence is TGTGCCAGCTCAACACCCGGTGAGCAGTTCTTC.

This rearrangement joins TRBV7-2 to TRBJ2-1; 10 positions agree with TRBD2. The CDR3 runs to 15 residues. In germline, CDR1 is SGHTA, CDR2 FQGNSA. Losses at the gene ends were 6 bases for V and 4 bases for J; bases not matched to a gene: 6. DNA for the CDR3: TGTGCCAGCAGTTTTACGACTAGCGGGTACAATGAGCAGTTCTTC. Protein: CASSFTTSGYNEQFF. Together with reference TRBV7-2 and TRBJ2-1, the CDR3 gives the full variable domain: GAGVSQSPSNKVTEKGKDVELRCDPISGHTALYWYRQSLGQGLEFLIYFQGNSAPDKSGLPSDRFSAERTGGSVSTLTIQRTQQEDSAVYLCASSFTTSGYNEQFFGPGTRLTVL.

This clone came up a few times. J is TRBJ2-1 and V is TRBV5-4, with a weak D call TRBD1 (6 bases). The CDR3 sequence is 12 residues long. Trimming cost V 4 bases and J 7 bases, with 9 bases left between them. CDR1 SGHNT and CDR2 YYREEE come from the germline V gene (reference sequence). CDR3 sequence reads: CASSRQENEQFF. The CDR3 coding sequence is TGTGCCAGCAGCCGACAGGAGAATGAGCAGTTCTTC.

Written as DNA, the CDR3 is TGTGCCAGCAGCTTATCAGGGGGTGGCTACACCTTC. Residues: CASSLSGGGYTF. The rearrangement joins TRBV13 to TRBJ1-2; TRBD1 matches 7 bases. Germline-derived CDR1 and CDR2 are PRHDT and FYEKMQ (reference sequence). V shed 2 bases and J 7 bases; nucleotides not matched to a gene: 1. The CDR3 consists of 12 residues.

The chain couples TRBV7-2 to TRBJ2-1; D may be TRBD2 (5 bases). CDR3 length: 15 residues. The V and J ends lost 3 bases and 4 bases respectively, with 13 bases between them. CDR1 is SGHTA, CDR2 FQGNSA, per germline. As DNA, the CDR3 is TGTGCCAGCAGCTTCGGGATATTCGAATACAATGAGCAGTTCTTC. This codes for CASSFGIFEYNEQFF. The entire variable domain, with the rest obtained from reference TRBV7-2 and TRBJ2-1, is as follows: GAGVSQSPSNKVTEKGKDVELRCDPISGHTALYWYRQSLGQGLEFLIYFQGNSAPDKSGLPSDRFSAERTGGSVSTLTIQRTQQEDSAVYLCASSFGIFEYNEQFFGPGTRLTVL.

V gene TRBV4-2 combines with J gene TRBJ2-3; D possibly corresponds to TRBD2 (5 bases). Per germline, CDR1 LGHNA and CDR2 YNFKEQ. V was cut by 4 bases and J by 7 bases, with 12 bases left in between. CDR3 length: 13 amino acids. The CDR3 region is CASSRSWENTQYF. In DNA form, the CDR3 reads TGTGCCAGCAGCCGATCGTGGGAGAATACGCAGTATTTT.

This clone appeared a few times. Other DNA variants within this sample encode the same CDR3. This chain uses TRBV4-1 with TRBJ1-3; the D is unclear. Deletions cut 2 bases from V and 7 bases from J, with 6 bases between. The CDR3 sequence is 12 residues long. Germline CDR1 MGHRA, CDR2 YSYEKL. The CDR3 here is CASSQLGNTIYF. CDR3 sequence (DNA): TGCGCCAGCAGCCAATTAGGGAACACCATATATTTT.

This clone was counted only a few times. This chain links TRBV7-2 with TRBJ1-3; tentative D call: TRBD1 (5 bases). The CDR3 is 14 amino acids. Between the trimmed V and J ends, which lost 6 bases and 2 bases, there was a span of 11 bases. In germline, CDR1 is SGHTA, CDR2 FQGNSA. The CDR3 sequence: CASRVGAAGNTIYF. The CDR3 bases are TGTGCCAGCAGGGTTGGGGCTGCTGGAAACACCATATATTTT.

This clone came up a few times. This sequence joins TRBV13 and TRBJ1-3, with D unclear. V was pared by 1 base and J by 0 bases, with 4 bases between. Germline CDR1 is PRHDT and CDR2 is FYEKMQ (reference sequence). CDR3 length: 14 amino acids. This chain's CDR3 is CASSLASSGNTIYF. The DNA of the CDR3 is TGTGCCAGCAGCTTAGCGAGCTCTGGAAACACCATATATTTT.

This rearrangement joins TRBV4-3 to TRBJ1-4, with no clear D. The V gene lost 1 base and the J gene lost 4 bases, with 10 bases spanning the gap. Looked up from germline, CDR1 is LGHNA and CDR2 is YSLEER. The CDR3 contains 15 residues. The CDR3 reads CASSQGPSFNEKLFF. For the CDR3, the DNA is TGCGCCAGCAGCCAAGGGCCGAGTTTTAATGAAAAACTGTTTTTT.

This clone was picked up a small number of times. Other DNA sequences in the sample encode the same CDR3. The V call is TRBV4-2, the J call TRBJ2-5, with 12 bases aligning to TRBD2. With 0 bases clipped from V and 5 bases from J, the junction kept 7 bases outside the gene matches. CDR1 and CDR2 from the germline V gene are LGHNA and YNFKEQ. The CDR3 runs to 17 residues. This CDR3 reads CASSQDQLAGGGETQYF. The DNA for the CDR3 is TGTGCCAGCAGCCAAGATCAGCTAGCGGGAGGGGGGGAGACCCAGTACTTC.

The CDR3 DNA follows: TGTGCCCACGGGGGGTCCACAGATACGCAGTATTTT. It translates to CAHGGSTDTQYF. This chain links TRBV10-3 with TRBJ2-3; 7 nucleotides line up with TRBD2. Germline V gives CDR1 ENHRY, CDR2 SYGVKD. The CDR3 has 12 amino acids. J lost 2 bases, V lost 11 bases, and 4 bases had no gene match.

A single count supports this clone. This sequence joins TRBV7-2 and TRBJ2-3, with D hard to call. The germline V gene has CDR1 SGHTA and CDR2 FQGNSA. CDR3 length equals 16 residues. V was clipped by 2 bases and J by 0 bases, with 12 bases between them. The CDR3 DNA reads TGTGCCAGCAGCTTACAGCGTCTCCCCAGCACAGATACGCAGTATTTT. It is translated as CASSLQRLPSTDTQYF.

This clone has more than one count but fewer than ten. The chain combines TRBV30 with TRBJ1-2; unclear D gene. The CDR3 has 11 amino acids. Germline loops: CDR1 GTSNPN, CDR2 SVGIG (reference sequence). Trimming shortened V by 4 bases and J by 3 bases, and 6 bases separated the two germline ends. The CDR3 here is CAWTAYYGYTF. The DNA for the CDR3 is TGTGCCTGGACAGCTTACTATGGCTACACCTTC.

Only a few counts were recorded for this clone. This chain links TRBV15 with TRBJ1-1; no firm D call. The CDR3 is 15 residues long. Germline assignment: CDR1 LNHNV and CDR2 YYDKDF (reference sequence). V shed 4 bases and J shed 11 bases, with 23 bases lying between them. Written as DNA, the CDR3 is TGTGCCACCAGCAAAACTAGACCTGCAGGTATTGGCGCTTTCTTT. Translation: CATSKTRPAGIGAFF.

V gene TRBV6-5 combines with J gene TRBJ2-7; D is undetermined. Germline loops: CDR1 MNHEY, CDR2 SVGAGI. CDR3 length equals 14 residues. V lost 6 bases to trimming and J lost 0 bases, with 12 bases between them. The CDR3 sequence is CASSSMTRSYEQYF. The CDR3 bases are TGTGCCAGCAGCTCAATGACTCGCTCCTACGAGCAGTACTTC.

This clone was seen only a few times. The CDR3 protein is CASSQGTGAFF. DNA for the CDR3: TGCGCCAGCAGCCAAGGGACAGGAGCTTTCTTT. The V call is TRBV5-1, the J call TRBJ1-1; TRBD1 aligns across 8 bases. Germline CDR1 reads SGHRS; CDR2 reads YFSETQ. This CDR3 contains 11 residues. V was pared by 4 bases and J by 10 bases, with 3 bases of the junction left unmatched.

The rearrangement uses TRBV5-6 and TRBJ1-4; the D is unclear. The ends were cut back, 2 bases at V and 6 bases at J, with 11 bases in the middle. Looked up from germline, CDR1 is SGHDT and CDR2 is YYEEEE. This CDR3 has 14 residues. The CDR3 bases are TGTGCCAGCAGCTTACCAGGCCCAGATGAAAAACTGTTTTTT. Translating it yields CASSLPGPDEKLFF. The variable domain in full, with the rest retrieved from reference TRBV5-6 and TRBJ1-4, is DAGVTQSPTHLIKTRGQQVTLRCSPKSGHDTVSWYQQALGQGPQFIFQYYEEEERQRGNFPDRFSGHQFPNYSSELNVNALLLGDSALYLCASSLPGPDEKLFFGSGTQLSVL.